This TCR beta chain was recovered during a study of shared clonotypes between healthy human individuals (TCRdb year 2020). Background on the whole study: A few men and a couple of women, aged 18 to 49 years, made up the cohort. Leukapheresis yielded between about 0.9 and 10 billion PBMCs per donor. To increase sequencing depth and limit assay-specific biases, TCR repertoire library preparation and sequencing were carried out by different laboratories using diverse techniques. The study deeply sequenced blood TCR repertoires of 5 or 6 healthy adults to estimate repertoire size and the extent of clonotype sharing between individuals. For each donor, CD4 naive and CD4 memory were each given three plates, CD8 naive was given two plates, and CD8 memory was given one plate.

The germline V gene gives CDR1 as SGHRS and CDR2 as YFSETQ. Relative to germline, V is missing 6 bases and J is missing 2 bases, with 5 bases of the junction outside any gene match. Measured from the cysteine to the phenylalanine, the CDR3 is 13 residues long. Just CDR3 DNA is preserved here, 39 bases in frame from base 1. Using the deep immunoSEQ assay, TCR CDR3 regions were amplified from genomic DNA by multiplex PCR. Genomic DNA extracted from each cell subset was distributed evenly over all wells of several immunoSEQ 96-well plates, and each plate served as one replicate. For sorted subsets, roughly 0.2 ug genomic DNA, equal to tens of thousands of T cell genomes, was loaded into each replicate PCR. Purified libraries were measured with a Qubit 3.0 fluorometer, size-checked on a Bioanalyzer 2100, and measured again with the KAPA Library Quantification kit. A separate single-read 150-cycle Illumina NextSeq 550 flow cell was used to sequence each immunoSEQ 96-well plate. The paper's processing steps were these. Because only junctional sequences without quality scores were contained in the immunoSEQ output, filtering matching that applied to full-length reads could not be performed. Sequences were annotated with PyIR, a Python wrapper for IgBLAST v1.9, using IMGT germline references to assign V/J genes and CDR3. Reads with weak V/J assignments (E-value above 1e-6), missing CDR3, stop codons, out-of-frame junctions, or ambiguous translated residues were removed. V3J clonotypes were defined as sequences sharing the same inferred V gene, J gene, and CDR3 amino acid sequence. Percentage overlap between repertoires was computed as shared unique clonotypes divided by the size of the smaller repertoire. Three approaches were used to assess repertoire richness: RTK rarefaction, the Chao1 estimator, and Recon v2.1 estimates of unobserved clonotypes. Generation probabilities were computed with OLGA for all TCRbeta clonotypes obtained by the gDNA method from a handful of donors. In its TCRdb copy, this immuneACCESS table keeps in-frame sequences only and misses some clones. Where compared with another copy, unresolved V genes explain less than half of these, and the others have no known cause. The V and J calls and clone size are taken from that table; D and trimming were inferred from the DNA. This sample comprises roughly 1,500,000 clones, 98% of them detected only once. The ten largest clones represent approximately 0.45% of the sample.

Of note for this clone: Its antigen is currently not known. Base-call qualities are not available, and no considerably larger clone is one nucleotide away.

The full study reports these points: Clonotypes shared by all four sorted-subset donors showed higher generation probabilities than non-shared clonotypes. Rarefaction of sorted-subset datasets indicated incomplete sequencing despite the large sequencing depth. Estimated clonotype richness was generally larger for naive than for memory subsets. Pairwise subsampling indicated that sequencing depth was expected to affect the degree of clonotype sharing among donors. Because the study included a small number of donors, the genetic and exposure-history diversity represented was limited. Sampling was limited to blood, and TCR repertoires in tissue likely differ from TCR repertoires in blood. About 5% of naive CD4, approximately 3.7% of naive CD8, approximately 2.2% of memory CD4, and 0.4% of memory CD8 clonotypes were shared across several donors.

Healthy HIV-negative adults with no recently reported acute infections or vaccinations were included as donors. Only Caucasian adults living in Nashville, Tennessee, USA were represented among the donors. CD4+ T cells were enriched through magnetic negative selection, after which naive cells were positively selected on CD45RA and the remaining negative fraction served as the memory subset. After blood collection by leukapheresis, PBMCs were isolated using Ficoll-Histopaque density gradient centrifugation and then cryopreserved in the vapor phase of liquid nitrogen. Purity and quantity of every magnetically sorted T cell population were checked by analytical flow cytometry. Genomic DNA was isolated from each sorted fraction and quantified by UV absorbance on a Nanodrop 2000c.

Sequenced material: naive CD4+ T cells sorted from blood. According to the study, the label for this sample's cell subset or site signals: CD45RA+ positively selected. The sequence derives from a man aged 25-45 years in good health. The chain employs TRBV5-1 and TRBJ2-7; 7 bases in the junction line up with TRBD1. CDR3 protein: CASKSGQTYEQYF. The DNA is as follows: TGCGCCAGCAAATCGGGACAGACCTACGAGCAGTACTTC.